The rows below give T cell receptor beta chains drawn from one sample of a study of early T cells in non-severe SARS-CoV-2 infection. Using its own MiXCR run on the 5' RACE reads, TCRdb lists one record per CDR3 protein. This sample yields about 68,000 distinct CDR3 sequences, of which 10% to 15% are seen a single time; approximately 1.7% belongs to the top ten. The sample was whole blood. Every receptor here comes from an adult who was a healthcare worker with PCR-confirmed SARS-CoV-2 infection or an uninfected control (not recorded which). CDR3s include the opening cysteine and the closing phenylalanine or tryptophan. D genes are given only for firm matches. Expanded clones are given a class, and other clones once, few, many or no size at all.

v_gene	d_gene	j_gene	abundance	CDR3nt	CDR3aa
TRBV5-4	TRBD1	TRBJ2-2	many	TGTGCCAGCAGCATGTCCGGGACAGTCGCCGGGGAGCTGTTTTTT	CASSMSGTVAGELFF
TRBV29-1	NA	TRBJ2-1	few	TGCAGCGTCTCGGAGTTCGCAGCGGCATCCTCCTACAATGAGCAGTTCTTC	CSVSEFAAASSYNEQFF
TRBV28	TRBD1	TRBJ2-7	many	TGTGCCAGCAGTTTATGGATTAGCTCGGACAGGAGCTCCTACGAGCAGTACTTC	CASSLWISSDRSSYEQYF
TRBV7-9	NA	TRBJ2-7	NA	TGTGCCAGCAGCTTAATACAGGATAGTGAGCAGTACTTC	CASSLIQDSEQYF
TRBV25-1	TRBD2	TRBJ2-1	many	TGTGCCAGCAGTGATCCCGGGACTAGCGGGTCAAATGAGCAGTTCTTC	CASSDPGTSGSNEQFF
TRBV7-6	TRBD1	TRBJ1-6	NA	TGTGCCAGCAGCTGGGGACAGGGTCGAAATAATTCACCCCTCCACTTT	CASSWGQGRNNSPLHF
TRBV18	NA	TRBJ2-1	many	TGTGCCAGCTCATCCAACCGGAACGAGCAGTTCTTC	CASSSNRNEQFF
TRBV5-4	NA	TRBJ2-1	NA	TGTGCCAGCAGCTTGCAAGATGAGCAGTTCTTC	CASSLQDEQFF
TRBV15	NA	TRBJ2-7	NA	TGTGCCACCAGCAGAGATAGGGGCAGCTCCTACGAGCAGTACTTC	CATSRDRGSSYEQYF
TRBV19	NA	TRBJ2-7	many	TGTGCCAGTAGTGTCGAATGGACGGGCTCCTACGAGCAGTACTTC	CASSVEWTGSYEQYF
TRBV4-3	NA	TRBJ1-2	few	TGCGCCAGCAGCCAAGAAGACCGGGGGCGCCACTATGGCTACACCTTC	CASSQEDRGRHYGYTF
TRBV7-3	NA	TRBJ1-1	many	TGTGCCAGCAGCTTAACAGGGGCCGGTGAAGCTTTCTTT	CASSLTGAGEAFF
TRBV10-1	NA	TRBJ2-5	many	TGCGCCAGCAGTGATGGGGAGACCCAGTACTTC	CASSDGETQYF
TRBV20-1	TRBD1	TRBJ2-7	NA	TGCAGTGCCCGCTCGGGACAGGGGTCCGAGCAGTACTTC	CSARSGQGSEQYF
TRBV7-8	NA	TRBJ1-1	many	TGTGCCAGCAGCTTACGGGGAAACACTGAAGCTTTCTTT	CASSLRGNTEAFF
TRBV29-1	NA	TRBJ1-3	many	TGCAGCGCCTACAGTGGAAACACCATATATTTT	CSAYSGNTIYF
TRBV28	NA	TRBJ2-2	few	TGTGCCAGCAGTTTGAGTCAGGTGAACACCGGGGAGCTGTTTTTT	CASSLSQVNTGELFF
TRBV30	NA	TRBJ1-3	many	TGTGCCTGGACCCCGGACTCTCCAGACTCTGGAAACACCATATATTTT	CAWTPDSPDSGNTIYF
TRBV2	NA	TRBJ1-6	many	TGTGCCAGCGCCCCCCCGGGGGGACCAAAGTCACCCCTCCACTTT	CASAPPGGPKSPLHF
TRBV7-2	NA	TRBJ2-7	many	TGTGCCAGCAGCACAGGCCGGGACCAGTACTTC	CASSTGRDQYF
TRBV11-2	NA	TRBJ2-3	many	TGTGCCAGCAGCTTTTTATCTGGAGGGGCTACAGATACGCAGTATTTT	CASSFLSGGATDTQYF
TRBV7-9	NA	TRBJ2-4	NA	TGTGCCAGCAGCTCCCAGCACCGGAACATTCAGTACTTC	CASSSQHRNIQYF